The next 16 T cell receptor beta chains were all read from a single sample in a study of cytotoxic CD8 clonotypes in ibrutinib-treated CLL. Using immunoSEQ multiplex PCR, the repertoire was profiled, and TCRdb retains in-frame clones only, with some absent. The table lists about 120,000 clones, 50% to 65% of them singletons. This sample comprised PBMCs, obtained after 24 months of ibrutinib treatment. Receptors were obtained from a human donor with chronic lymphocytic leukemia.

The chain uses TRBV19 and TRBJ2-1; 10 bases map to TRBD1. The CDR3 has 14 amino acids. V lost 5 bases to trimming and J lost 7 bases; unmatched junction nucleotides: 5. Germline V gene sequence: CDR1 LNHDA, CDR2 SQIVND (reference sequence). CDR3 region: CASSRDRGGNEQFF. For the CDR3, the DNA is TGTGCCAGTAGTCGGGACAGGGGTGGGAATGAGCAGTTCTTC.

The V gene is TRBV5-8, the J gene TRBJ2-7, with 8 bases lining up with TRBD2. J lost 2 bases, V lost 3 bases, and 7 bases had no gene match. The length of the CDR3 is 15 residues. Looked up from germline, CDR1 is SGHTS and CDR2 is YDEGEE. The DNA of the CDR3 is TGTGCCAGCAGCTCCGGCCCGGGGGGGGCCTACGAGCAGTACTTC. This translates into CASSSGPGGAYEQYF.

The chain joins TRBV5-1 to TRBJ2-7; 12 nucleotides agree with TRBD2. The V gene's germline CDR1 is SGHRS and CDR2 YFSETQ. The CDR3 runs to 16 residues. Trimming took 3 bases from V and 1 from J; bases not matched to a gene: 5. For the CDR3, the DNA is TGCGCCAGCAGCTATCTAGCGGGGGGGTTGTCCTACGAGCAGTACTTC. Its translation: CASSYLAGGLSYEQYF.

The chain carries TRBV18 and TRBJ1-3; D call uncertain. V was shortened by 6 bases and J by 2 bases, with 14 bases between the two germline ends. CDR1 KGHSH and CDR2 LQKENI come from the germline V gene. The CDR3 has 15 amino acids. CDR3 in amino acids: CASSPQWTAGNTIYF. As DNA, the CDR3 is TGTGCCAGCTCTCCCCAATGGACCGCTGGAAACACCATATATTTT. The full variable domain, its missing parts supplied by reference TRBV18 and TRBJ1-3, is NAGVMQNPRHLVRRRGQEARLRCSPMKGHSHVYWYRQLPEEGLKFMVYLQKENIIDESGMPKERFSAEFPKEGPSILRIQQVVRGDSAAYFCASSPQWTAGNTIYFGEGSWLTVV.

A few counts support this clone. The chain joins TRBV5-1 to TRBJ1-3; D remains ambiguous. The CDR3 has 14 amino acids. CDR1 is SGHRS and CDR2 is YFSETQ in the germline V gene. V was pared by 0 bases and J by 4 bases, with 8 bases between. CDR3 coding DNA: TGCGCCAGCAGCTTGGATCCGGGAGGAAACACCATATATTTT. It yields the protein CASSLDPGGNTIYF. The full variable domain, completed using reference TRBV5-1 and TRBJ1-3, is KAGVTQTPRYLIKTRGQQVTLSCSPISGHRSVSWYQQTPGQGLQFLFEYFSETQRNKGNFPGRFSGRQFSNSRSEMNVSTLELGDSALYLCASSLDPGGNTIYFGEGSWLTVV.

This clone was detected only a few times. The chain combines TRBV7-2 with TRBJ1-6; possible D gene TRBD1, 6 bases. This CDR3 is 13 amino acids long. V dropped 3 bases and J dropped 7 bases, with 7 bases sitting between them. Germline assignment: CDR1 SGHTA and CDR2 FQGNSA. CDR3 bases: TGTGCCAGCAGCTTGCAGGGGAATTCACCCCTCCACTTT. Translating it yields CASSLQGNSPLHF.

CDR3 loop: CASSLGLAVGDTQYF. DNA of the CDR3: TGTGCCAGCAGCCTCGGGCTAGCGGTAGGAGATACGCAGTATTTT. This chain links TRBV7-2 with TRBJ2-3, with 7 bases that match TRBD2. Germline values: CDR1 SGHTA, CDR2 FQGNSA. The trim removed 5 bases at V and 5 bases at J, leaving 10 bases unmatched. This CDR3 comprises 15 residues.

This sequence joins TRBV11-3 and TRBJ2-6; possibly TRBD1 for D (7 bases). Trimming cost V 7 bases and J 0 bases, with 19 bases left between them. CDR3 length: 18 residues. Germline CDR1 SGHNT, CDR2 YENEEA. CDR3 in DNA: TGTGCCAGCACCACGGACAGGTGGGGGGTCTCTGGGGCCAACGTCCTGACTTTC. It codes for CASTTDRWGVSGANVLTF.

The chain links TRBV6-1 to TRBJ2-1; the D is unclear. With 0 bases removed from V and 2 bases from J, the gap between germline ends came to 20 bases. The CDR3 is 19 residues long. CDR1 is MNHNS and CDR2 is SASEGT in the germline V gene. The chain's CDR3 is CASSEALSGYLGPYNEQFF. CDR3 DNA: TGTGCCAGCAGTGAAGCGCTATCCGGATACCTCGGACCCTACAATGAGCAGTTCTTC.

Worth noting for this clone: This clone may be a read error of a much larger clone one base away. The V gene is TRBV14, the J gene TRBJ2-3; D ambiguous. CDR3 length equals 11 residues. Trimming took off 3 bases at V and 2 bases at J, with 0 bases between the two ends. The germline V gene encodes CDR1 SGHDN and CDR2 FVKESK. CDR3: CASSHTDTQYF. CDR3 nucleotides: TGTGCCAGCAGCCACACAGATACGCAGTATTTT.

V and J are TRBV30 and TRBJ1-1; 8 bases are a match to TRBD1. Germline-derived CDR1 and CDR2 are GTSNPN and SVGIG (reference sequence). This CDR3 has 13 amino acids. V was pared by 0 bases and J by 8 bases, with 5 bases of the junction left unmatched. The DNA of the CDR3 is TGTGCCTGGAGTGTAATGGGACAGGAGGAAGCTTTCTTT. Its protein product is CAWSVMGQEEAFF.

This chain connects TRBV19 to TRBJ2-5, with a possible D match to TRBD2 (6 bases). The ends were cut back, 3 bases at V and 9 bases at J, with 11 bases in the middle. This CDR3 comprises 12 residues. CDR1 and CDR2 from the germline V gene are LNHDA and SQIVND (reference sequence). CDR3 amino acids: CASSIPGGPQYF. In DNA, the CDR3 is TGTGCCAGTAGTATCCCCGGGGGACCCCAGTACTTC. The complete variable domain, with remaining parts taken from reference TRBV19 and TRBJ2-5, reads DGGITQSPKYLFRKEGQNVTLSCEQNLNHDAMYWYRQDPGQGLRLIYYSQIVNDFQKGDIAEGYSVSREKKESFPLTVTSAQKNPTAFYLCASSIPGGPQYFGPGTRLLVL.

The chain recombines TRBV5-5 with TRBJ1-1; TRBD1 agrees at 7 bases. The CDR3 length is 12 residues. The germline V gene has CDR1 SGHKS and CDR2 YYEKEE (reference sequence). Unmatched junction bases numbered 8, after V lost 4 bases and J lost 11 bases. The CDR3 here is CASSARQGYAFF. The CDR3 region has the DNA TGTGCCAGCAGCGCCAGACAGGGCTATGCTTTCTTT.

This clone appeared many times. The V gene is TRBV6-1, the J gene TRBJ1-6; 11 nucleotides agree with TRBD1. CDR3 length equals 15 residues. Per germline, CDR1 MNHNS and CDR2 SASEGT. The V gene end was trimmed by 4 bases and the J gene end by 9 bases; junction bases not matched to a gene: 5. CDR3 nucleotides: TGTGCCAGCAGTGTAGCGGGACAGGGGGTTTCACCCCTCCACTTT. Translation gives CASSVAGQGVSPLHF.

The rearrangement uses TRBV19 and TRBJ2-1; D assignment may be TRBD1 or TRBD2 (7 bases each). The germline gives CDR1 LNHDA, CDR2 SQIVND (reference sequence). V lost 0 bases, J lost 5 bases, and 14 bases lay in between. This CDR3 has 16 residues. CDR3 DNA: TGTGCCAGTAGTATAGACTCAGGGGGGGTTAACAATGAGCAGTTCTTC. Protein sequence: CASSIDSGGVNNEQFF.

This clone turned up a few times. The rearrangement uses TRBV5-1 and TRBJ2-2; 12 bases agree with TRBD1. CDR1 and CDR2 (germline): SGHRS, YFSETQ. V trimming: 0 bases; J trimming: 4 bases; junction bases outside the gene matches: 7. There are 18 residues in the CDR3. The DNA for the CDR3 is TGCGCCAGCAGCTTGGCCCCGGGACAGGGGGCTGTCACCGGGGAGCTGTTTTTT. The encoded protein is CASSLAPGQGAVTGELFF.